This T cell receptor (beta chain) was captured in a study of T cells in Graves' hyperthyroidism and ophthalmopathy. Study-wide results and limits: Model-based prediction identified ophthalmopathy a median around seven months prior to its onset.

The CDR3 runs 16 residues. V was shortened by 4 bases and J by 4 bases, with 14 bases between the two germline ends. Germline V lookup: CDR1 SEHNR, CDR2 FQNEAQ (reference sequence). Clinical Activity Scores of at least 3, NOSPECS grades of at least 4 and durations under 3 months characterized ophthalmopathy patients. The PBMCs studied were ones that came from about 10 ml fresh peripheral blood. Amplification of TCR beta CDR3 regions used RNA as the template. Primed by the HTBI set, a first-round RT-PCR was run on the TCR CDR3. TCRdb called the multiplex PCR reads again in MiXCR, with one record for every CDR3 protein. The sample has some 550,000 distinct CDR3 sequences, more than 15% seen once; the top ten hold around 3.5%. As for this clonotype: The antigen is undetermined.

The TCR sequence derives from a woman in her thirties or forties with Graves' ophthalmopathy. Sequences were obtained from blood. This rearrangement joins TRBV7-9 to TRBJ2-6; the D is unclear. The CDR3 DNA sequence: TGTGCCAGCAGCTCCTACATAACGAGGGGGGCCAACGTCCTGACTTTC. This sequence encodes CASSSYITRGANVLTF.